One sample yielded the 31 T cell receptor beta chains listed below, sequenced in a study of regulatory T cells in long-lasting Graves disease. Both iRepertoire HTBI primers and Arm-PCR of CDR3 regions were used to build the TCR beta libraries. TCRdb used MiXCR to reprocess the multiplex PCR reads, holding one entry per CDR3 protein. In the table there are hundreds of thousands of distinct CDR3 sequences, roughly 17% of which are singletons. Indicated time point: newly diagnosed GD, antithyroid drugs for less than 3 months. From PBMCs, RNA was extracted and then used to make the TCR library. This sample also belongs to another study, concerning T cells in Graves' hyperthyroidism and ophthalmopathy.

The sequences come from peripheral blood mononuclear cells (PBMCs), collected at new diagnosis, from a patient treated with antithyroid drugs. The receptor set was obtained from a man in his forties or fifties with Graves disease.

CDR3: CSALTRGGYTEAFF. CDR3 DNA: TGCAGCGCTCTTACCAGGGGGGGTTACACTGAAGCTTTCTTT. The rearrangement uses TRBV29-1 and TRBJ1-1, with 7 bases aligning to TRBD1. The CDR3 runs to 14 residues. Germline V gives CDR1 SQVTM, CDR2 ANQGSEA. The ends lost 7 bases at V and 3 bases at J; junction bases unmatched: 11.

This clonotype occurred many times. The CDR3 protein is CASSLEVGQGYADTQYF. The CDR3 nucleotides are TGCGCCAGCAGCTTGGAGGTCGGACAGGGGTACGCAGATACGCAGTATTTT. The J gene is TRBJ2-3, the V gene TRBV5-1, with 9 bases that match TRBD1. The CDR3 is 17 amino acids. CDR1 and CDR2 from the germline V gene are SGHRS and YFSETQ. The junction had 9 bases not matched to a gene; V was cut back by 0 bases and J by 4 bases.

This chain uses TRBV6-1 with TRBJ2-7, with 8 bases fitting TRBD1. Losses at the gene ends were 6 bases for V and 5 bases for J; bases not matched to a gene: 6. The CDR3 runs 13 residues. Germline V gene lookup returns CDR1 MNHNS and CDR2 SASEGT. The CDR3 protein is CASRLDRGHEQYF. CDR3 bases: TGTGCCAGCAGACTCGACAGGGGCCACGAGCAGTACTTC.

This clonotype was detected ten times or more. The chain has TRBV10-3 and TRBJ2-1; 7 bases are a match to TRBD2. Judging by the DNA end, TRBJ2-5 fits better; the J call may be wrong. CDR1 and CDR2 (germline): ENHRY, SYGVKD. The CDR3 sequence is 15 residues long. CDR3: CAISESRSGRETQYF. The DNA for the CDR3 is TGTGCCATCAGTGAGTCTCGTTCCGGGAGGGAGACCCAGTACTTC.

There are many counts of this clonotype. The J gene is TRBJ1-5, the V gene TRBV5-5, with D maybe TRBD1 (5 bases). CDR1 and CDR2 (germline): SGHKS, YYEKEE (reference sequence). CDR3 length: 16 amino acids. V was trimmed by 0 bases and J by 1 base, leaving 11 bases between them. The CDR3 nucleotides read TGTGCCAGCAGCTTGGGGGGGGTGAGCAGCAATCAGCCCCAGCATTTT. Translating it yields CASSLGGVSSNQPQHF. The complete variable domain, with remaining parts taken from reference TRBV5-5 and TRBJ1-5, reads DAGVTQSPTHLIKTRGQQVTLRCSPISGHKSVSWYQQVLGQGPQFIFQYYEKEERGRGNFPDRFSARQFPNYSSELNVNALLLGDSALYLCASSLGGVSSNQPQHFGDGTRLSIL.

This clonotype was seen ten or more times. The chain couples TRBV9 to TRBJ2-1, with D maybe TRBD1 (5 bases). The CDR3 is 16 amino acids. CDR1 is SGDLS, CDR2 YYNGEE, per germline. V was cut by 0 bases and J by 5 bases, with 15 bases left in between. As DNA, the CDR3 is TGTGCCAGCAGCGTAGGTATCTGGCAGGGTGACAATGAGCAGTTCTTC. Residues: CASSVGIWQGDNEQFF.

This clonotype was counted at least ten times. A read error may account for a junction end that differs from germline. V and J are TRBV9 and TRBJ2-7; D gene unclear. The V gene's germline CDR1 is SGDLS and CDR2 YYNGEE. The CDR3 has 12 amino acids. The CDR3 bases are TGTGCCAGCAGCCCCCCCTCCGACGAGCAGTACTTC. Amino acids: CASSPPSDEQYF. Looking up the rest from reference TRBV9 and TRBJ2-7 gives the full variable domain: DSGVTQTPKHLITATGQRVTLRCSPRSGDLSVYWYQQSLDQGLQFLIQYYNGEERAKGNILERFSAQQFPDLHSELNLSSLELGDSALYFCASSPPSDEQYFGPGTRLTVT.

The J gene is TRBJ2-7, the V gene TRBV20-1, with TRBD2 identical over 9 bases. CDR1 and CDR2 (germline): DFQATT, SNEGSKA (reference sequence). V was clipped by 3 bases and J by 5 bases; unmatched bases: 8. There are 14 residues in the CDR3. CDR3 amino acids: CSASVLAGINEQYF. The DNA for the CDR3 is TGCAGTGCTAGTGTGCTAGCGGGGATCAACGAGCAGTACTTC.

The chain combines TRBV20-1 with TRBJ2-7; D is tentatively TRBD1 or TRBD2 (6 bases each). The CDR3 covers 14 residues. V lost 5 bases, J lost 2 bases, and 16 bases lay in between. The germline gives CDR1 DFQATT, CDR2 SNEGSKA (reference sequence). DNA for the CDR3: TGCAGTGCTGGGCGGGGACAACCGCCCTACGAGCAGTACTTC. Protein product: CSAGRGQPPYEQYF.

Many counts were recorded for this clonotype. V is TRBV20-1 and J is TRBJ1-1; 7 bases match TRBD1. V lost 5 bases to trimming and J lost 6 bases; unmatched junction nucleotides: 3. In germline, CDR1 is DFQATT, CDR2 SNEGSKA (reference sequence). This CDR3 comprises 11 residues. This CDR3 is CSAATGAEAFF. CDR3 in DNA: TGCAGTGCTGCAACAGGGGCTGAAGCTTTCTTT.

The table lists this clonotype with a few counts. The chain recombines TRBV20-1 with TRBJ1-4, with a possible D match to TRBD1 (5 bases). CDR1 DFQATT and CDR2 SNEGSKA come from the germline V gene (reference sequence). Trimming removed 3 bases from V and 5 bases from J, with 10 bases in between. This CDR3 is 13 amino acids long. The chain's CDR3 is CSARGTWNEKLFF. The CDR3 coding sequence is TGCAGTGCTAGGGGGACCTGGAATGAAAAACTGTTTTTT.

The chain combines TRBV28 with TRBJ1-1; TRBD1 might be the D (5 bases). The CDR3 extends over 13 amino acids. Germline CDR1 MDHEN, CDR2 SYDVKM. V lost 5 bases and J lost 3, with 10 bases in between. The CDR3 DNA reads TGTGCCAGCAGTGGCGGGGGGGACACTGAAGCTTTCTTT. Translation gives CASSGGGDTEAFF.

CDR3 in amino acids: CASSFHKGRDQSGRAGTDTQYF. CDR3 bases: TGTGCCAGCAGCTTCCACAAGGGACGAGACCAAAGCGGGAGGGCCGGCACAGATACGCAGTATTTT. The rearrangement joins TRBV11-2 to TRBJ2-3; 10 positions agree with TRBD2. This CDR3 spans 22 amino acids. V trimming: 3 bases; J trimming: 1 base; junction bases outside the gene matches: 22. In germline, CDR1 is SGHAT, CDR2 FQNNGV.

Comments on this clonotype: One base separates it from a far larger clone, so it is likely a read error. This sequence joins TRBV6-9 and TRBJ1-1; no clear D. This CDR3 is built from 16 residues. Germline CDR1 MNHGY, CDR2 SVAAGI. The CDR3 reads CASSYSTTLPNTETFF. CDR3 bases: TGTGCCAGCAGTTACTCAACGACACTTCCAAACACTGAAACTTTCTTT.

Many counts were recorded for this clonotype. This chain connects TRBV29-1 to TRBJ2-7; 9 bases fit TRBD1. This CDR3 is 13 amino acids long. Looked up from germline, CDR1 is SQVTM and CDR2 is ANQGSEA. V gave up 5 bases and J gave up 5 bases; unmatched junction bases: 7. The CDR3 DNA follows: TGCAGCGTTCAGGGGACAGGGTTGAACGAGCAGTACTTC. This sequence encodes CSVQGTGLNEQYF.

This clonotype was seen more than once but under ten times. The gene calls are TRBV5-1 and TRBJ2-7; no clear D gene. The CDR3 consists of 15 residues. Trimming took 0 bases from V and 4 from J, leaving 14 bases between them. The germline CDR1 and CDR2 sequences are SGHRS and YFSETQ. CDR3 bases: TGCGCCAGCAGCTTGGAACCCAGAAGCCTTTACGAGCAGTACTTC. This gives the protein CASSLEPRSLYEQYF.

In this sample, this clonotype turned up a few times. The rearrangement uses TRBV2 and TRBJ2-7; 10 bases are a match to TRBD1. CDR1 is SNHLY, CDR2 FYNNEI, per germline. The CDR3 length is 13 residues. V lost 7 bases, J lost 6 bases, and 6 bases stayed unmatched. As DNA, the CDR3 is TGTGCCAGCACCAGGGACAGGGGAGGCGAGCAGTACTTC. This codes for CASTRDRGGEQYF.

The sample holds many counts of this clonotype. One end of the junction fails to match germline, which may point to a read error. The V gene is TRBV5-1, the J gene TRBJ2-5; possible D gene TRBD2, 6 bases. CDR1 and CDR2 (germline): SGHRS, YFSETQ. This CDR3 is built from 14 residues. CDR3 in DNA: TGTGCCAGCAGCTTGACTAGTTCGTTCGAGACCCAGTACTTC. It specifies CASSLTSSFETQYF.

At least ten counts were recorded for this clonotype. The chain recombines TRBV11-1 with TRBJ2-5; tentative D call: TRBD2 (6 bases). The V and J ends lost 6 bases and 3 bases respectively, with 11 bases between them. Germline values: CDR1 SGHAT, CDR2 FQDESV (reference sequence). CDR3 length equals 13 residues. CDR3 nucleotide sequence: TGTGCCAGCAGTCTATTAGCGGAAGAGACCCAGTACTTC. This gives the protein CASSLLAEETQYF. Using reference TRBV11-1 and TRBJ2-5 for the parts outside the CDR3, the full variable domain is EAEVAQSPRYKITEKSQAVAFWCDPISGHATLYWYRQILGQGPELLVQFQDESVVDDSQLPKDRFSAERLKGVDSTLKIQPAELGDSAMYLCASSLLAEETQYFGPGTRLLVL.

A remark on this clonotype: A far larger clone is off by one base, so a read error is likely. The chain has TRBV2 and TRBJ2-3, with no clear D. This CDR3 spans 14 amino acids. CDR1 and CDR2 from the germline V gene are SNHLY and FYNNEI. V was shortened by 7 bases and J by 0 bases, with 11 bases between the two germline ends. The CDR3 nucleotides read TGTGCCAGCATCCCCGACTTTAGCACAGATACGCAGTATTTT. Encoded protein: CASIPDFSTDTQYF.

Remarks on this clonotype: Given a much more abundant clone one base away, this may be a read error. The chain is built from TRBV27 and TRBJ2-1; 7 bases map to TRBD1. Germline trimming cut 0 bases from V and 13 bases from J; bases unmatched to any gene: 15. Per germline, CDR1 MNHEY and CDR2 SMNVEV (reference sequence). This CDR3 has 16 amino acids. The CDR3 DNA reads as TGTGCCAGCAGTTTATCGTTTCTCCGGGACAGACCTTCCCAGTTCTTC. Its protein is CASSLSFLRDRPSQFF.

Of note for this clonotype: It may be a read error: a sequence one base away is much more abundant. The chain couples TRBV7-9 to TRBJ2-7; weak D call: TRBD2 (6 bases). The CDR3 runs to 14 residues. In germline, CDR1 is SEHNR, CDR2 FQNEAQ (reference sequence). Trimming pared 5 bases from V and 7 bases from J, leaving 18 bases between. This CDR3 is CASSLGLLSNEQYF. CDR3 DNA sequence: TGTGCCAGCAGCCTCGGACTACTCTCCAATGAGCAGTACTTC.

This clonotype was seen only a few times. The genes are TRBV12-3 or TRBV12-4 and TRBJ2-5; 10 bases match TRBD2. The trim removed 4 bases at V and 9 bases at J, leaving 11 bases unmatched. CDR3 length: 15 amino acids. As DNA, the CDR3 is TGTGCCAGCAGTTACGTAGCGGGGGGAGGGGAGGCCCAGTACTTC. Translating it yields CASSYVAGGGEAQYF.

The sample holds many counts of this clonotype. CDR3 bases: TGTGCCAGCTCACCACGAGGGACAGGTTATTTCTCTGGAAACACCATATATTTT. The encoded protein is CASSPRGTGYFSGNTIYF. This chain joins TRBV18 and TRBJ1-3; 8 bases fit TRBD1. J lost 0 bases, V lost 1 base, and 8 bases had no gene match. Germline CDR1 and CDR2: KGHSH and LQKENI. The CDR3 extends over 18 amino acids.

Remarks on this clonotype: A much bigger clone sits one base away, suggesting this may be a read error. The chain combines TRBV3-1 with TRBJ2-7; 7 bases are a match to TRBD2. The CDR3 sequence is 12 residues long. CDR1 and CDR2 from the germline V gene are LGHDT and YNNKEL (reference sequence). The CDR3 is CASSGSGSEQHF. DNA for the CDR3: TGTGCCAGTAGCGGGTCTGGTTCCGAGCAGCACTTC.

This rearrangement joins TRBV7-9 to TRBJ1-4; TRBD1 might be the D (5 bases). V gave up 1 base and J gave up 8 bases, with 14 bases separating them. The CDR3 totals 15 residues. Germline loops: CDR1 SEHNR, CDR2 FQNEAQ (reference sequence). The CDR3 is CASSLVRGGEEKLFF. The CDR3 nucleotides read TGTGCCAGCAGCTTAGTAAGGGGCGGCGAGGAAAAACTGTTTTTT.

This clonotype was seen at least ten times. The V gene is TRBV19, the J gene TRBJ1-1, with D perhaps TRBD1 (6 bases). This CDR3 has 14 amino acids. Germline loops: CDR1 LNHDA, CDR2 SQIVND (reference sequence). V was shortened by 9 bases and J by 4 bases, with 18 bases between the two germline ends. Here the CDR3 reads CASAILGAATEAFF. CDR3 nucleotide sequence: TGTGCCAGCGCTATTTTGGGGGCTGCCACTGAAGCTTTCTTT.

Many counts were recorded for this clonotype. The chain uses TRBV7-8 and TRBJ2-5; D might be TRBD2 (6 bases). V was shortened by 5 bases and J by 2 bases, with 18 bases between the two germline ends. This CDR3 region has 16 residues. Germline V CDR1 and CDR2: SGHVS, FQNEAQ. CDR3 DNA: TGTGCCAGCAGCCTAGTAAGGGCGGGGTGGCAAGAGACCCAGTACTTC. Translated: CASSLVRAGWQETQYF.

The V gene is TRBV11-1, the J gene TRBJ2-1, with D possibly being TRBD1 (5 bases). V was cut by 0 bases and J by 6 bases, with 18 bases left in between. This CDR3 contains 17 residues. Germline V lookup: CDR1 SGHAT, CDR2 FQDESV (reference sequence). In DNA form, the CDR3 reads TGTGCCAGCAGCTTAGCACCGACAGCAACCTCCGGCAATGAGCAGTTCTTC. Translation gives CASSLAPTATSGNEQFF. Variable domain in full (rest from reference TRBV11-1 and TRBJ2-1): EAEVAQSPRYKITEKSQAVAFWCDPISGHATLYWYRQILGQGPELLVQFQDESVVDDSQLPKDRFSAERLKGVDSTLKIQPAELGDSAMYLCASSLAPTATSGNEQFFGPGTRLTVL.

This clonotype was counted only a few times. The rearrangement uses TRBV6-2 or TRBV6-3 and TRBJ2-2, with D perhaps TRBD2 (7 bases). Trimming took 0 bases from V and 3 from J, leaving 14 bases between them. Germline CDR1 is MNHEY and CDR2 is SVGEGT. The CDR3 is 17 residues long. The CDR3 DNA is TGTGCCAGCAGTTACTCGAGCCCGGGGGGCGACACCGGGGAGCTGTTTTTT. Encoded protein: CASSYSSPGGDTGELFF.

This clonotype was picked up a small number of times. V and J are TRBV2 and TRBJ2-7, with 14 positions matching TRBD2. The end of the DNA aligns better with TRBJ2-5, so the J call may be wrong. Germline CDR1 and CDR2: SNHLY and FYNNEI. The CDR3 is 16 amino acids. CDR3 nucleotide sequence: TGTGCCAGCAGTGGGGGACTAGCGGGAGTAAGGGAGACCCAGTACTTC. It encodes CASSGGLAGVRETQYF.